A single T cell receptor beta chain is shown here with its context. Its antigen remains unidentified. The method was immunoSEQ multiplex PCR; TCRdb's version includes in-frame clones alone and lacks a portion of them. Of fewer than 120,000 clones listed, around 92% were seen once; the top ten hold about 7.8%. This sample stems from a study of T cell responses to AZD1222 COVID-19 vaccine. Overall study findings and caveats: At 160-218 and 743-854, vaccine-associated CD4 TCRs were dominant, and they spanned spike. Regions left unmutated in variants are reportedly the target of nearly half of spike-specific TCRs. Sampling that yielded the repertoires occurred only after the peak T cell response.

Looked up from germline, CDR1 is MDHEN and CDR2 is SYDVKM. Trimming shortened V by 7 bases and J by 0 bases, and 7 bases separated the two germline ends. The CDR3 length is 14 residues. This chain joins TRBV28 and TRBJ1-6; D gene unclear. The origin of this receptor is an adult in good health. Sequenced here: peripheral blood, sampled on day 0 of AZD1222 vaccination. This CDR3 is CASTIGSYNSPLHF. The CDR3 DNA sequence: TGTGCCAGCACCATCGGCTCCTATAATTCACCCCTCCACTTT.